These 29 T cell receptor beta chains share one sample of origin, sequenced in a study of beta chain features in type 1 diabetes. Every bit of the isolated RNA underwent reverse transcription, so sequencing read expressed TCRB transcripts. Data came from immunoSEQ multiplex PCR; TCRdb stores just in-frame clones and leaves some out. The data hold 900,000 or so clones, with 15% to 20% observed a single time. Sequenced material: naive CD4+ T cells from blood. These TCRs come from a woman under 30 in good health.

The genes are TRBV9 and TRBJ2-3; no reliable D call. Trimming cost V 7 bases and J 4 bases, with 13 bases left between them. The CDR3 covers 13 residues. CDR1 is SGDLS, CDR2 YYNGEE, per germline. CDR3: CASGRRVADTQYF. The CDR3 nucleotides read TGTGCCAGCGGCCGAAGGGTGGCAGATACGCAGTATTTT. Full variable domain (rest looked up from reference TRBV9 and TRBJ2-3): DSGVTQTPKHLITATGQRVTLRCSPRSGDLSVYWYQQSLDQGLQFLIQYYNGEERAKGNILERFSAQQFPDLHSELNLSSLELGDSALYFCASGRRVADTQYFGPGTRLTVL.

This chain joins TRBV7-2 and TRBJ2-3; 9 nucleotides agree with TRBD2. Trimming removed 4 bases from V and 10 bases from J; junction bases left unmatched: 6. Germline V lookup: CDR1 SGHTA, CDR2 FQGNSA. The CDR3 runs to 13 residues. CDR3 amino acids: CASSSGTSQSQYF. The CDR3 bases are TGTGCCAGCAGCTCCGGGACTAGCCAGTCGCAGTATTTT.

The chain employs TRBV7-9 and TRBJ2-5, with D possibly matching TRBD1 (6 bases). Germline values: CDR1 SEHNR, CDR2 FQNEAQ (reference sequence). Deletions cut 5 bases from V and 2 bases from J, with 15 bases between. The CDR3 covers 15 residues. The CDR3 spells CASSLGTLSQETQYF. The CDR3 DNA reads TGTGCCAGCAGCCTCGGGACATTAAGTCAAGAGACCCAGTACTTC.

This clone was picked up a small number of times. This chain joins TRBV6-1 and TRBJ2-1, with D maybe TRBD1 (5 bases). Trimming removed 1 base from V and 2 bases from J, with 12 bases in between. This CDR3 is built from 16 residues. The germline gives CDR1 MNHNS, CDR2 SASEGT. CDR3 sequence (DNA): TGTGCCAGCAGTGAAGGCAAGGGGCCAACCTACAATGAGCAGTTCTTC. Translation: CASSEGKGPTYNEQFF.

The chain links TRBV6-1 to TRBJ2-2; either TRBD1 or TRBD2 may fit D (5 bases each). Trimming removed 6 bases from V and 4 bases from J, with 12 bases in between. Germline-derived CDR1 and CDR2 are MNHNS and SASEGT. The CDR3 sequence is 14 residues long. The CDR3 is CASRRGTATGELFF. CDR3 DNA: TGTGCCAGCAGAAGAGGGACGGCCACCGGGGAGCTGTTTTTT.

The rearrangement links TRBV6-5 to TRBJ1-1; D is ambiguous. The CDR3 spans 16 residues. Per germline, CDR1 MNHEY and CDR2 SVGAGI. The germline V and J ends were trimmed by 2 bases and 0 bases, with 13 bases remaining between them. CDR3 protein: CASSYAGSRMNTEAFF. CDR3 nucleotides: TGTGCCAGCAGTTACGCGGGGTCTAGAATGAACACTGAAGCTTTCTTT.

This clone was counted only a few times. The chain has TRBV7-2 and TRBJ2-5, with D tentatively TRBD2 (6 bases). The CDR3 covers 14 residues. In germline, CDR1 is SGHTA, CDR2 FQGNSA. V dropped 8 bases and J dropped 7 bases, with 20 bases sitting between them. The CDR3 DNA reads TGTGCCAGCGGAGCTCGCGGGGATCTGGTGACCCAGTACTTC. It specifies CASGARGDLVTQYF.

The rearrangement joins TRBV5-1 to TRBJ1-5, with 8 bases fitting TRBD1. The CDR3 covers 15 residues. Germline-derived CDR1 and CDR2 are SGHRS and YFSETQ. Trimming at V came to 3 bases and at J to 3 bases, leaving 5 bases not matched to a gene. CDR3 nucleotides: TGCGCCAGCAGCTCGACAGGGGCGACCAATCAGCCCCAGCATTTT. Amino acids: CASSSTGATNQPQHF.

This clone came up a few times. V is TRBV6-5 and J is TRBJ2-2; 9 positions agree with TRBD2. From germline, CDR1 is MNHEY and CDR2 SVGAGI. V lost 2 bases, J lost 4 bases, and 5 bases stayed unmatched. This CDR3 has 16 residues. The CDR3 region is CASSYLASGTTGELFF. The DNA of the CDR3 is TGTGCCAGCAGTTACCTGGCTAGCGGGACCACCGGGGAGCTGTTTTTT.

This clone appeared a few times. The chain joins TRBV10-3 to TRBJ2-3; 8 positions match TRBD2. Germline assignment: CDR1 ENHRY and CDR2 SYGVKD. V shed 6 bases, J shed 1 base, and the junction held 6 bases outside the gene matches. The CDR3 has 15 residues. In DNA form, the CDR3 reads TGTGCCATCAGAGGCACAGCGGGGGGCACAGATACGCAGTATTTT. Translated, it gives CAIRGTAGGTDTQYF.

This sequence joins TRBV18 and TRBJ2-3; TRBD1 aligns across 7 bases. CDR1 and CDR2 (germline): KGHSH, LQKENI. Unmatched junction bases numbered 19, after V lost 6 bases and J lost 1 base. The CDR3 spans 19 residues. The CDR3 here is CASSTTGTVLTERTDTQYF. In DNA, the CDR3 is TGTGCCAGCTCTACCACCGGGACAGTATTAACGGAGCGCACAGATACGCAGTATTTT.

The chain is built from TRBV28 and TRBJ2-7, with 11 bases fitting TRBD2. CDR1 is MDHEN, CDR2 SYDVKM, per germline. The CDR3 extends over 16 amino acids. Trimming removed 3 bases from V and 2 bases from J; junction bases left unmatched: 6. The CDR3 protein is CASSFTSGRVTYEQYF. In DNA form, the CDR3 reads TGTGCCAGCAGTTTTACTAGCGGGAGAGTTACCTACGAGCAGTACTTC.

A few counts support this clone. V is TRBV21-1 and J is TRBJ1-2; the table's D gene call, TRBD1, was not cross checked with the DNA. TRBV21-1 is tagged as a pseudogene. CDR3 size: 15 residues. The CDR3 protein is CASSKDPWDIHGYTF. The CDR3 nucleotides read TGTGCCAGCAGCAAAGACCCCTGGGACATCCATGGCTACACCTTC.

V gene TRBV27 combines with J gene TRBJ2-7, with D perhaps assigned TRBD1 or TRBD2 (5 bases each). V was trimmed by 8 bases and J by 2 bases, leaving 13 bases between them. This CDR3 has 13 amino acids. The V gene's germline CDR1 is MNHEY and CDR2 SMNVEV (reference sequence). Written as DNA, the CDR3 is TGTGCCAGCGGGACGGACGGAACCTACGAGCAGTACTTC. It encodes CASGTDGTYEQYF.

This sequence joins TRBV4-3 and TRBJ2-7; 8 bases align to TRBD2. Germline CDR1 reads LGHNA; CDR2 reads YSLEER. The V gene end was trimmed by 4 bases and the J gene end by 3 bases; junction bases not matched to a gene: 5. The CDR3 is made up of 14 amino acids. The CDR3 sequence is CASSPGRGGYEQYF. CDR3 nucleotide sequence: TGCGCCAGCAGCCCCGGGAGGGGGGGCTACGAGCAGTACTTC.

This clone was recorded a few times. V is TRBV5-1 and J is TRBJ1-1; 11 positions match TRBD1. The CDR3 is made up of 13 amino acids. Germline V gene sequence: CDR1 SGHRS, CDR2 YFSETQ. V lost 7 bases to trimming and J lost 7 bases; unmatched junction nucleotides: 6. CDR3: CASWTGGADEAFF. The CDR3 DNA reads TGCGCCAGCTGGACAGGGGGCGCGGATGAAGCTTTCTTT.

This clone was counted between two and nine times. The V call is TRBV6-6, the J call TRBJ1-4, with D unclear. The V end lost 3 bases, the J end lost 10 bases, and 15 bases lay between the germline ends. This CDR3 is built from 14 residues. Germline lookup yields CDR1 MNHNY and CDR2 SVGAGI (reference sequence). CDR3 residues: CASSYSGDRGKLFF. DNA of the CDR3: TGTGCCAGCAGTTATAGCGGGGATCGCGGAAAACTGTTTTTT.

This clone was seen more than once but under ten times. The chain recombines TRBV29-1 with TRBJ1-2; 8 nucleotides align to TRBD1. The CDR3 totals 14 residues. After removal of 6 bases from V and 7 bases from J, the junction contained 13 bases not matched to a gene. Germline V gives CDR1 SQVTM, CDR2 ANQGSEA. CDR3 in DNA: TGCAGCGTCCGGGGGACAGGCTCCTTCTCTGGCTACACCTTC. This codes for CSVRGTGSFSGYTF.

The chain uses TRBV28 and TRBJ1-5; the D gene is possibly TRBD1 (5 bases). This CDR3 is 14 amino acids long. Trimming removed 3 bases from V and 6 bases from J, with 12 bases in between. Germline loops: CDR1 MDHEN, CDR2 SYDVKM. The CDR3 DNA sequence: TGTGCCAGCAGTTTTTTGGGGACCGCTCAGCCCCAGCATTTT. It is translated as CASSFLGTAQPQHF.

A note on this clone: The same CDR3 can be traced to other DNA sequences in this sample. This rearrangement joins TRBV27 to TRBJ2-7; D ambiguous. The V and J ends lost 3 bases and 3 bases respectively, with 9 bases between them. The CDR3 is 13 residues long. Germline assignment: CDR1 MNHEY and CDR2 SMNVEV (reference sequence). The CDR3 spells CASSLRQNYEQYF. In nucleotides, the CDR3 is TGTGCCAGCAGTTTGAGGCAGAACTACGAGCAGTACTTC.

The sample holds a few counts of this clone. This chain uses TRBV6-5 with TRBJ2-1; D remains unclear. Trimming left V 4 bases short and J 0 bases short, with 13 bases between. Germline V gene data show CDR1 as MNHEY and CDR2 as SVGAGI. This CDR3 has 16 residues. CDR3 sequence: CASSLSLGSSYNEQFF. The CDR3 region has the DNA TGTGCCAGCAGTTTATCACTGGGAAGCTCCTACAATGAGCAGTTCTTC.

The V gene is TRBV14, the J gene TRBJ1-1; TRBD1 aligns across 8 bases. CDR3 length: 17 amino acids. The germline CDR1 and CDR2 sequences are SGHDN and FVKESK. Unmatched junction bases numbered 11, after V lost 4 bases and J lost 1 base. The CDR3 is CASSLRTGISRNTEAFF. The CDR3 DNA reads as TGTGCCAGCAGCCTGCGGACAGGGATATCGAGGAACACTGAAGCTTTCTTT.

The gene calls are TRBV5-1 and TRBJ2-5; tentatively, D is TRBD1 or TRBD2 (5 bases each). Germline CDR1 reads SGHRS; CDR2 reads YFSETQ. This CDR3 has 17 amino acids. Trimming pared 0 bases from V and 1 base from J, leaving 16 bases between. The CDR3 sequence is CASSLGYSGRLQETQYF. CDR3 in DNA: TGCGCCAGCAGCTTGGGGTACTCGGGACGCCTCCAAGAGACCCAGTACTTC. Based on the CDR3 plus reference TRBV5-1 and TRBJ2-5, the full variable domain is KAGVTQTPRYLIKTRGQQVTLSCSPISGHRSVSWYQQTPGQGLQFLFEYFSETQRNKGNFPGRFSGRQFSNSRSEMNVSTLELGDSALYLCASSLGYSGRLQETQYFGPGTRLLVL.

This clone was recorded a few times. The gene calls are TRBV7-9 and TRBJ2-5; TRBD2 agrees at 14 bases. The CDR3 spans 19 residues. Germline trimming cut 4 bases from V and 7 bases from J; bases unmatched to any gene: 17. Germline-derived CDR1 and CDR2 are SEHNR and FQNEAQ (reference sequence). The CDR3 loop reads CASSSGLAGAGVLGGTQYF. The CDR3 DNA follows: TGTGCCAGCAGCTCGGGACTAGCGGGAGCCGGGGTCCTAGGTGGGACCCAGTACTTC.

This clone was seen only once. The sample has other DNA sequences that encode this CDR3 too. This sequence joins TRBV7-3 and TRBJ2-1; possibly TRBD1 or TRBD2 for D (5 bases each). Trimming left V 6 bases short and J 5 bases short, with 11 bases between. The CDR3 runs to 13 residues. CDR1 and CDR2 from the germline V gene are SGHTA and FQGTGA. The DNA for the CDR3 is TGTGCCAGCAGTCCCGGGACGAACAATGAGCAGTTCTTC. Protein sequence: CASSPGTNNEQFF.

The sample holds a few counts of this clone. The chain employs TRBV10-3 and TRBJ2-3, with TRBD2 identical over 13 bases. J gave up 3 bases and V 7 bases, and 10 bases lay outside the gene matches. In germline, CDR1 is ENHRY, CDR2 SYGVKD. The CDR3 sequence is 17 residues long. CDR3 in amino acids: CAITPGLAGNGTDTQYF. CDR3 coding DNA: TGTGCCATCACCCCGGGACTAGCGGGAAATGGGACAGATACGCAGTATTTT.

The genes are TRBV28 and TRBJ2-7; 7 nucleotides match TRBD1. The germline CDR1 and CDR2 sequences are MDHEN and SYDVKM. The V and J ends lost 3 bases and 1 base, in that order; junction bases with no gene match: 15. The CDR3 extends over 18 amino acids. The CDR3 is CASSLLLVLSGGSYEQYF. The CDR3 DNA follows: TGTGCCAGCAGTTTGCTTCTCGTTCTGTCAGGGGGATCCTACGAGCAGTACTTC.

This clone came up a few times. J is TRBJ2-1 and V is TRBV11-2; no clear D. The CDR3 consists of 16 residues. Germline CDR1 SGHAT, CDR2 FQNNGV. The V gene lost 5 bases and the J gene lost 2 bases, with 16 bases spanning the gap. DNA of the CDR3: TGTGCCAGCAGCCCCATTTTAGGTGGAGCCTACAATGAGCAGTTCTTC. Translating it yields CASSPILGGAYNEQFF.

The chain recombines TRBV15 with TRBJ2-1, with D perhaps TRBD1 or TRBD2 (5 bases each). Trimming took off 3 bases at V and 7 bases at J, with 22 bases between the two ends. Germline CDR1 and CDR2: LNHNV and YYDKDF (reference sequence). This CDR3 contains 17 residues. The CDR3 DNA sequence: TGTGCCACCAGCAGCACAACTAGGGGAGAGCCGTGGAATGAGCAGTTCTTC. This encodes CATSSTTRGEPWNEQFF.